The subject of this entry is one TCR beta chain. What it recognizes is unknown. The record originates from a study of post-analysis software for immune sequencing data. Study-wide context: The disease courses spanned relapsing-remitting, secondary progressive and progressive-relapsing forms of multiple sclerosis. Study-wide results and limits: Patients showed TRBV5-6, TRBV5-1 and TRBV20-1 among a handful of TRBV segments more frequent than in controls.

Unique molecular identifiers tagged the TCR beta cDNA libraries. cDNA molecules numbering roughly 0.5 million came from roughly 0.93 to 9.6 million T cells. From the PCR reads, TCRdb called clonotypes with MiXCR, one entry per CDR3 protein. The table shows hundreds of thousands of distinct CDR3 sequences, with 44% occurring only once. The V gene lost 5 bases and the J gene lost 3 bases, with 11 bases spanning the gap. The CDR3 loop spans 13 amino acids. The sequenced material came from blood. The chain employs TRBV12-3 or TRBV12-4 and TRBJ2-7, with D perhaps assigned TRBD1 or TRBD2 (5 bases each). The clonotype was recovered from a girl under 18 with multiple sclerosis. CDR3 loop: CASSIGTYYEQYF. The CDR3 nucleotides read TGTGCCAGCAGTATCGGGACCTACTACGAGCAGTACTTC.